This entry describes one T cell receptor (beta chain). The data are from a study of blood T cell repertoires in COVID-19. Across the study: Sites across the United States, Italy and Spain contributed samples from acute and convalescent COVID-19. T cells, B-cell-depleted T cells, or PBMCs provided the cDNA or gDNA that served as material.

Profiled with immunoSEQ multiplex PCR; TCRdb holds only in-frame clones, not every one. The table lists over 250,000 clones, 88% of them singletons, with 0.99% in the top ten. This CDR3 is built from 14 residues. V gave up 4 bases and J gave up 10 bases; unmatched junction bases: 7. Germline CDR1 is SGHKS and CDR2 is YYEKEE (reference sequence). Material for sequencing was peripheral blood. The chain uses TRBV5-5 and TRBJ1-6, with 8 bases identical to TRBD1. This sequence originates from a middle-aged woman who had recovered from COVID-19. The CDR3 spells CASSRTGSGSPLHF. CDR3 DNA: TGTGCCAGCAGCCGGACAGGGAGCGGGTCACCCCTCCACTTT.